The clone carrying this TCR beta chain was recorded once. Its antigen is not identified. TCRdb keeps only in-frame clones here, not all; method: immunoSEQ multiplex PCR. The data contain about 25,000 clones, approximately 84% of them singletons. V was pared by 3 bases and J by 2 bases, with 14 bases between. Germline CDR1 reads MDHEN; CDR2 reads SYDVKM. The CDR3 runs to 16 residues. This entry is derived from a study of PD-1 blockade in mismatch repair-deficient tumors. General observations from the study: After pembrolizumab, tumor-resident clones rose rapidly, then generally contracted before radiologic responses.

Source: PBMCs, taken before pembrolizumab treatment. V usage is TRBV28 and J usage is TRBJ1-5; the D is unclear. The TCR sequence derives from an adult with mismatch repair-deficient cancer. CDR3 region: CASSLGPGSGNQPQHF. Here the CDR3 DNA reads TGTGCCAGCAGTTTGGGTCCGGGTTCGGGCAATCAGCCCCAGCATTTT.